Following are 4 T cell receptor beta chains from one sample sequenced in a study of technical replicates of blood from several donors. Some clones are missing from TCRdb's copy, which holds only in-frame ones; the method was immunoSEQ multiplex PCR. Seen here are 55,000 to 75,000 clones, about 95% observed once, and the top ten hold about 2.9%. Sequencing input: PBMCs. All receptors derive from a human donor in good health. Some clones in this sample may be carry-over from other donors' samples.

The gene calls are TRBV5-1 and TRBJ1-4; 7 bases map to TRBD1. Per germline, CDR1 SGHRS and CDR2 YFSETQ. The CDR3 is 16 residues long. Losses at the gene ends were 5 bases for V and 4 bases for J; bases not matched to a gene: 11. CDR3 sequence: CASSMTPGQLNEKLFF. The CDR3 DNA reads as TGCGCCAGCAGTATGACCCCGGGACAGCTTAATGAAAAACTGTTTTTT. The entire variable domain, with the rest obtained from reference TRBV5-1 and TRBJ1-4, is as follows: KAGVTQTPRYLIKTRGQQVTLSCSPISGHRSVSWYQQTPGQGLQFLFEYFSETQRNKGNFPGRFSGRQFSNSRSEMNVSTLELGDSALYLCASSMTPGQLNEKLFFGSGTQLSVL.

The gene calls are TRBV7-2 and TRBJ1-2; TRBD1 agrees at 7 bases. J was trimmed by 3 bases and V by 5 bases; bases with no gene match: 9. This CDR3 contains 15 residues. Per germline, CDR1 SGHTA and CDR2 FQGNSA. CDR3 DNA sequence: TGTGCCAGCAGCCATGAACTGGGACAGTACTATGGCTACACCTTC. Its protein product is CASSHELGQYYGYTF. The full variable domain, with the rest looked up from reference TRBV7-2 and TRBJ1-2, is GAGVSQSPSNKVTEKGKDVELRCDPISGHTALYWYRQSLGQGLEFLIYFQGNSAPDKSGLPSDRFSAERTGGSVSTLTIQRTQQEDSAVYLCASSHELGQYYGYTFGSGTRLTVV.

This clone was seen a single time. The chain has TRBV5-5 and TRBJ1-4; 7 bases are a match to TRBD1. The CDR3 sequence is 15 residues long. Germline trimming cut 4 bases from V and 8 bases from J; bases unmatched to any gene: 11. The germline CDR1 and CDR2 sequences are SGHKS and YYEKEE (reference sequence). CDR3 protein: CASSPRQGVGEKLFF. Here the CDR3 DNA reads TGTGCCAGCAGCCCCCGGCAGGGGGTAGGGGAAAAACTGTTTTTT.

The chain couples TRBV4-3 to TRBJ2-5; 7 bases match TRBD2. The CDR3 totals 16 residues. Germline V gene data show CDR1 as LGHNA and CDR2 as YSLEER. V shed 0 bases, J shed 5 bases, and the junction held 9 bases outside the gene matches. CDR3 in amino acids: CASSQDYAGEGETQYF. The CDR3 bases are TGCGCCAGCAGCCAAGACTATGCGGGAGAGGGTGAGACCCAGTACTTC.